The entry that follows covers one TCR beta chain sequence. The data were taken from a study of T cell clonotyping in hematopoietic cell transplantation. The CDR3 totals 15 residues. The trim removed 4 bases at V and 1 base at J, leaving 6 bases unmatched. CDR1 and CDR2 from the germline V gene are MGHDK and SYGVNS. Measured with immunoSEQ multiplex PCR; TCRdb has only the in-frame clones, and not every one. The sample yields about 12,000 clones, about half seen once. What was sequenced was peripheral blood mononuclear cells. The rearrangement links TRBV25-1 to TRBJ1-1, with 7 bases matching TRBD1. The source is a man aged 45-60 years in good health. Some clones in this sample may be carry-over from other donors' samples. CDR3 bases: TGTGCCAGCAGTGGACTCGGACAGGCGAACACTGAAGCTTTCTTT. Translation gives CASSGLGQANTEAFF.